This T cell receptor beta chain was sequenced during a study of identical twins. In this sample, this clonotype turned up a few times. Its antigen is as yet unknown. This CDR3 comprises 17 residues. Per germline, CDR1 SGHRS and CDR2 YFSETQ. V shed 4 bases and J shed 0 bases, with 19 bases lying between them. The authors used template switching to add a universal primer site and gave cDNA unique molecular identifiers. TCRdb redid the calling of the 5' RACE reads with MiXCR, one entry per CDR3 protein. The data contain around 490,000 distinct CDR3 sequences, approximately 16% of them singletons. Regarding the study as a whole: Beta out-of-frame twin sharing showed a weaker excess. The same donors were not followed; conclusions instead depended on cross-sectional statistical analysis. Carriage of fewer insertions was seen in abundant cord blood beta clonotypes, whereas memory repertoires showed none.

This sample was also put to use in a study of yellow fever vaccine responses in identical twins.

V gene TRBV5-1 combines with J gene TRBJ1-1; D is ambiguous. This TCR was sampled from a woman aged 18-29 years in good health. Sequences were obtained from CD4+ T cells sorted from blood. CDR3 nucleotides: TGCGCCAGCAGCCCGAGGTCAGGAGGGCCAATGAACACTGAAGCTTTCTTT. Protein sequence: CASSPRSGGPMNTEAFF.